This TCR beta chain was sequenced for a study of response to subunit inactivated influenza vaccine. As for this clonotype: Its antigen is as yet unknown.

Each CDR3 protein gets one entry after TCRdb re-called the RT-PCR reads with MiXCR. The sample includes roughly 790,000 distinct CDR3 sequences, 21% of them seen just once. General study findings and limits: The authors offered the suggestion that each seasonal influenza vaccination recruits few new T cells.

Trimming removed 6 bases from V and 5 bases from J; junction bases left unmatched: 6. The CDR3 consists of 15 residues. Germline CDR1 reads MNHEY; CDR2 reads SMNVEV (reference sequence). The sequence derives from a man aged 45-60 years who received an inactivated influenza vaccine. Source: PBMCs from blood, taken around 5 days after vaccination. The chain combines TRBV27 with TRBJ1-4; TRBD1 aligns across 10 bases. The DNA for the CDR3 is TGTGCCAGCAGCCTAGGGGGACAGGGGAATGAAAAACTGTTTTTT. Its translation: CASSLGGQGNEKLFF.